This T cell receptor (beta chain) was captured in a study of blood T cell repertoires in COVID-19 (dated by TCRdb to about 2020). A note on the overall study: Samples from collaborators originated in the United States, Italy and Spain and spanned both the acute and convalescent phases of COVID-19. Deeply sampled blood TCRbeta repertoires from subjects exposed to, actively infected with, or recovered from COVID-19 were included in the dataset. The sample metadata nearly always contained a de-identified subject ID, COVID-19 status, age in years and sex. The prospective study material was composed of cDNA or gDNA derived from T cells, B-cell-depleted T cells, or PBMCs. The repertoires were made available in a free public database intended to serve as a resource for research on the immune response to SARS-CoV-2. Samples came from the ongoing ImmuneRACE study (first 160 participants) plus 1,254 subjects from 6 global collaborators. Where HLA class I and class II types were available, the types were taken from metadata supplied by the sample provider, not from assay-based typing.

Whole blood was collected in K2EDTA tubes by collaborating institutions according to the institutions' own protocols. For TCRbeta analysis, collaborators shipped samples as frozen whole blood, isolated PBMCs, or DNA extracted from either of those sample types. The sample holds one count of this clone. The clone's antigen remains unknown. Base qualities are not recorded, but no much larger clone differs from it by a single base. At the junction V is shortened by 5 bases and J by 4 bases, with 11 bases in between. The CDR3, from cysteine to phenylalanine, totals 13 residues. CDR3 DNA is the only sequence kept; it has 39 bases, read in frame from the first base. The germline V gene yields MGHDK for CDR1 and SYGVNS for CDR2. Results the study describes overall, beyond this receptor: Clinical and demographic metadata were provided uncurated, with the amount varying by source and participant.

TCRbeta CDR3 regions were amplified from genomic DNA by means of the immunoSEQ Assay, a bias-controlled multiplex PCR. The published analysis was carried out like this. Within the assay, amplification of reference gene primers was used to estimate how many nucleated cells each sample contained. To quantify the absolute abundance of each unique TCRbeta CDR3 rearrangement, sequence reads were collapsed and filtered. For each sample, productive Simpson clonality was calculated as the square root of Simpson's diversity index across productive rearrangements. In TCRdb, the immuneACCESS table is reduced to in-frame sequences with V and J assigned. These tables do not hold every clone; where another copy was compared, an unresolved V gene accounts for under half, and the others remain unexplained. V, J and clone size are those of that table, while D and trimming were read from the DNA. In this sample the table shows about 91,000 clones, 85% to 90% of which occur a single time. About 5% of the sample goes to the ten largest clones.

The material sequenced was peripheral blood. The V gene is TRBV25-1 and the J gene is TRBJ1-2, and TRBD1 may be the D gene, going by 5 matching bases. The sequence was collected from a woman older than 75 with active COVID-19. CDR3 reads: CASSTGPGYGYTF. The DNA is TGTGCCAGCAGTACAGGCCCCGGCTATGGCTACACCTTC.